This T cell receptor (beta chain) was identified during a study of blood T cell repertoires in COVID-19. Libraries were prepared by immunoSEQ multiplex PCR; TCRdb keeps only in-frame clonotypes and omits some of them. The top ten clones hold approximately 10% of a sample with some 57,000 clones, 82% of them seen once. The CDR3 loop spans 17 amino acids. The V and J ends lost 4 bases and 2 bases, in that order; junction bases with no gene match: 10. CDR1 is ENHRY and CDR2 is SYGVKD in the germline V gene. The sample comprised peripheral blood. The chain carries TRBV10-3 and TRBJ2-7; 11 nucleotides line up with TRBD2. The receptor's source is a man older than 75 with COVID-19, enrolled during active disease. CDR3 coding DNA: TGTGCCATCAGTGGTGGGTTAGCGGGGGGGAGTCCCTACGAGCAGTACTTC. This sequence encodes CAISGGLAGGSPYEQYF.